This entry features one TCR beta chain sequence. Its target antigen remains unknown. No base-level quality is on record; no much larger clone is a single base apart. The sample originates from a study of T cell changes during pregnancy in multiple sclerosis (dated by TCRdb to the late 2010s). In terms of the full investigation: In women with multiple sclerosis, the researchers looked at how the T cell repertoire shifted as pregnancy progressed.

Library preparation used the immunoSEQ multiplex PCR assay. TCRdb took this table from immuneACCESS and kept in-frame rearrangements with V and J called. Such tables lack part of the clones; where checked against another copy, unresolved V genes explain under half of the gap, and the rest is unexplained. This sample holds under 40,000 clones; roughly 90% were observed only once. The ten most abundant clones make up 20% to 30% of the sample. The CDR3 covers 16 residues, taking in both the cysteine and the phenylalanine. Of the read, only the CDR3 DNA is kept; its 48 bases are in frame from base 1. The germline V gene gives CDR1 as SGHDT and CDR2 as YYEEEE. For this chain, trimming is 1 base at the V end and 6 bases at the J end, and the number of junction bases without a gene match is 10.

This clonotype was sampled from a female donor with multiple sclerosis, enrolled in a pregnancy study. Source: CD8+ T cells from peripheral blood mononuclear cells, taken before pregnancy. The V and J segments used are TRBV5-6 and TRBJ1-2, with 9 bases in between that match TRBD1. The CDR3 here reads CASSLQAWTGVNGYTF. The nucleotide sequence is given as TGTGCCAGCAGCTTGCAGGCATGGACAGGGGTCAATGGCTACACCTTC.